This T cell receptor beta chain emerged from a study of blood T cell repertoires in COVID-19. Study-wide background: T cells, B-cell-depleted T cells, or PBMCs provided the cDNA or gDNA that served as material.

Original data processing: Reference gene primer amplification in the assay estimated nucleated cell counts. Produced via immunoSEQ multiplex PCR; TCRdb's table is partial and in-frame only. That table supplies the V and J calls and clone size; D and trimming were determined from the DNA. The data show approximately 80,000 clones, around 69% seen once. V shed 3 bases and J 0 bases; nucleotides not matched to a gene: 14. The germline V gene encodes CDR1 SGDLS and CDR2 YYNGEE. This CDR3 is 20 amino acids long. This receptor was identified in a man between 65 and 80 years old with active or convalescent COVID-19. The V and J genes are TRBV9 and TRBJ2-3, with TRBD2 identical over 12 bases. Source material: peripheral blood. CDR3 region: CASSAPTRLAGVTSTDTQYF. The CDR3 DNA reads TGTGCCAGCAGCGCCCCAACACGACTAGCGGGGGTCACTAGCACAGATACGCAGTATTTT.